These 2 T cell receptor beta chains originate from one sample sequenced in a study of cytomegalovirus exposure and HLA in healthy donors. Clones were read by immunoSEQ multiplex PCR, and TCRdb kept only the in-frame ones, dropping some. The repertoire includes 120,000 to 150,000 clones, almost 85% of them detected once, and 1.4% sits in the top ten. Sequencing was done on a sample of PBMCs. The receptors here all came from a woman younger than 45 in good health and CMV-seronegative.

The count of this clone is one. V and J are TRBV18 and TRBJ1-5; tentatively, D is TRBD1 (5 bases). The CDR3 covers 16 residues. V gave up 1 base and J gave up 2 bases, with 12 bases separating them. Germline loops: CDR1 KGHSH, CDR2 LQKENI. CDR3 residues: CASSPQGSYGNQPQHF. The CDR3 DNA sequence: TGTGCCAGCTCACCACAGGGGTCTTATGGCAATCAGCCCCAGCATTTT.

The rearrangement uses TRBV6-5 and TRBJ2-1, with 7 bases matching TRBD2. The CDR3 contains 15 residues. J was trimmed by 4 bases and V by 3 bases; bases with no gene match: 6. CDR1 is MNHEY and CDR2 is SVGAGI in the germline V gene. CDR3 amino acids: CASSYKGGGYNEQFF. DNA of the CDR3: TGTGCCAGCAGTTATAAGGGCGGGGGTTACAATGAGCAGTTCTTC.